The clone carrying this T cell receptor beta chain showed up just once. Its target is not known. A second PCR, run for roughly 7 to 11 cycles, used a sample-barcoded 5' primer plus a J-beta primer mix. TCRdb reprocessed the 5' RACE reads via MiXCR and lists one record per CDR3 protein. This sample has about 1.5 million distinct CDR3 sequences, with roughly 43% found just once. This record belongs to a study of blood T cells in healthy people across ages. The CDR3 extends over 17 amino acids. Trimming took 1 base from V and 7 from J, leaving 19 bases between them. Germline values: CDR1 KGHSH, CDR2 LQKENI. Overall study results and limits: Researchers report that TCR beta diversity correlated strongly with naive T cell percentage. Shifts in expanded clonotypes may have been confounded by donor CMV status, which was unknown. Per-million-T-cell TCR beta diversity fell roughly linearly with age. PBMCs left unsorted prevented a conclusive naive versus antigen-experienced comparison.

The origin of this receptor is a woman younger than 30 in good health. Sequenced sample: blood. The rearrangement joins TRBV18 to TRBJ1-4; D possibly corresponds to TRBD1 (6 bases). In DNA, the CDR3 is TGTGCCAGCTCACCACGTATGGGGAACCCCAGGGGTGAAAAACTGTTTTTT. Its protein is CASSPRMGNPRGEKLFF.